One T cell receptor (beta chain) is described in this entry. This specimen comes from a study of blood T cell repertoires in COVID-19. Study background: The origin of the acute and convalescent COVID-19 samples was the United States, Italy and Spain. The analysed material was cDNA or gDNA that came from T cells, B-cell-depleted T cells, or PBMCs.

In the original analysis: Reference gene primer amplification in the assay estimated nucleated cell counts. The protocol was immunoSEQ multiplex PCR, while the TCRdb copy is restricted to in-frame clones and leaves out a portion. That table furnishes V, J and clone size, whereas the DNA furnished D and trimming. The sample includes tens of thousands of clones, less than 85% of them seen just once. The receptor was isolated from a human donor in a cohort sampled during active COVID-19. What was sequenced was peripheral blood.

The CDR3 loop reads CASSLYRESGELFF. For the CDR3, the DNA is TGCGCCAGCAGCTTGTACAGGGAATCCGGGGAGCTGTTTTTT. The chain employs TRBV5-1 and TRBJ2-2; tentatively, D is TRBD1 (6 bases). CDR1 is SGHRS and CDR2 is YFSETQ in the germline V gene. CDR3 length: 14 residues. V was shortened by 1 base and J by 6 bases, with 10 bases between the two germline ends.